These T cell receptor beta chains were read from a single sample in a study of memory CD4+ T cells and cytomegalovirus serostatus. Libraries were prepared by immunoSEQ multiplex PCR; TCRdb keeps only in-frame clonotypes and omits some of them. The data contain tens of thousands of clones, around four fifths of them singletons. Sequenced sample: memory CD4+ T cells from blood. The receptor source for this set is an adult in good health and CMV-seronegative. Each CDR3 is given with its conserved first and last residue. Fields, in order: J gene, V gene, D gene, clone size, CDR3 DNA, CDR3 protein. The D gene is left open where the match is weak. Clone size is given for some rows only: seen once, a few or many times, or a class if the clone is expanded.

TRBJ1-6,TRBV5-5,NA,once,TGTGCCAGCAGCCCGGACAGCCCGGGCAATAATTCACCCCTCCACTTT,CASSPDSPGNNSPLHF
TRBJ2-2,TRBV5-1,NA,NA,TGCGCCAGCAGTCGTATTAAATGGGTGGCCGCAGGGAGGACCGGGGAGCTGTTTTTT,CASSRIKWVAAGRTGELFF
TRBJ2-7,TRBV6-1,TRBD2,NA,TGTGCCAGCAGTCTGGGAGCGGGGGGCCGCGACGAGCAGTACTTC,CASSLGAGGRDEQYF
TRBJ1-5,TRBV2,NA,once,TGTGCCAGCAGACTGACCGTGAATCAGCCCCAGCATTTT,CASRLTVNQPQHF
TRBJ2-3,TRBV6-6,NA,NA,TGTGCCAGCAGTTACCAGCCCTTGGGCCGGCCGGATACGCAGTATTTT,CASSYQPLGRPDTQYF
TRBJ2-7,TRBV27,TRBD2,NA,TGTGCCAGCAGTTTAAAAGGGAGCGGGGCCTACGAGCAGTACTTC,CASSLKGSGAYEQYF
TRBJ1-4,TRBV30,NA,once,TGTGCCTGGAGTGCTTTGGGCTCAACTAATGAAAAACTGTTTTTT,CAWSALGSTNEKLFF
TRBJ1-4,TRBV27,NA,NA,TGTGCCAGCAGTTTAATATCAGGCCAGGGTAATGAAAAACTGTTTTTT,CASSLISGQGNEKLFF
TRBJ1-3,TRBV7-2,NA,NA,TGTGCCAGCAGCTTAGAGAGAAACACCATATATTTT,CASSLERNTIYF
TRBJ1-5,TRBV28,TRBD1,NA,TGTGCCAGCAGGCAACCGGGACAGGGGGCGCGTCAGCCCCAGCATTTT,CASRQPGQGARQPQHF
TRBJ2-6,TRBV7-8,NA,NA,TGTGCCAGCAGCTTAGCACGGCTCAGCTCTGGGGCCAACGTCCTGACTTTC,CASSLARLSSGANVLTF
TRBJ1-2,TRBV5-1,TRBD1,NA,TGCGCCAGCAGCTTGGCCGACAGGGGGCGGTATTCTAACTATGGCTACACCTTC,CASSLADRGRYSNYGYTF
TRBJ1-2,TRBV10-1,TRBD1,NA,TGCGCCAGCAGTGAGCCAAGGACAGGGGTTGGCTACACCTTC,CASSEPRTGVGYTF
TRBJ2-5,TRBV5-1,TRBD1,few,TGCGCCAGCAGCTTGGGTGCAGGGACAGCCCCAAAGGACCAGTACTTC,CASSLGAGTAPKDQYF
TRBJ1-4,TRBV5-1,NA,NA,TGCGCCAGCAGTTACGGGCAGTTGGGCGAAAAACTGTTTTTT,CASSYGQLGEKLFF
TRBJ2-4,TRBV19,NA,NA,TGTGCCAGTAGTATAGGGGGGACCACCAAAAACATTCAGTACTTC,CASSIGGTTKNIQYF